This record concerns one TCR beta chain sequence. V gave up 5 bases and J gave up 6 bases, with 13 bases separating them. The CDR3 covers 14 residues. Germline-derived CDR1 and CDR2 are MNHNY and SVGAGI (reference sequence). Measured with immunoSEQ multiplex PCR; TCRdb has only the in-frame clones, and not every one. This table has a few million clones, more than 90% appearing once. These data originate in a study of shared clonotypes between healthy human individuals. Across the study: There were three CD4 naive, three CD4 memory, two CD8 naive and one CD8 memory plates per donor.

The chain couples TRBV6-6 to TRBJ1-4; possibly TRBD1 for D (5 bases). The sequenced sample consisted of naive CD4+ T cells sorted from blood. Regarding subset: CD45RA+ positively selected. This clonotype was sampled from a man younger than 35 in good health. Written as DNA, the CDR3 is TGTGCCAGCAGTGCCGGGACTTTAGATGAAAAACTGTTTTTT. Translation: CASSAGTLDEKLFF.